These 10 T cell receptor beta chains came from one sample sequenced in a study of T cell repertoires in cytomegalovirus infection. TCRdb re-called the reads through MiXCR, storing one row per CDR3 protein. Of some 400,000 distinct CDR3 sequences in the sample, roughly 18% were seen once. Sequenced sample: PBMCs. The receptors were gathered from a human donor in good health (CMV status not recorded). Some clones in this sample may be carry-over from other donors' samples.

In this sample, this clonotype turned up many times. The chain employs TRBV28 and TRBJ1-2; D call uncertain. The CDR3 has 14 residues. The germline V gene has CDR1 MDHEN and CDR2 SYDVKM. With 7 bases removed from V and 4 bases from J, the gap between germline ends came to 16 bases. CDR3 residues: CASIAGSEGYGYTF. In DNA, the CDR3 is TGTGCCAGCATCGCAGGATCAGAGGGCTATGGCTACACCTTC.

This rearrangement joins TRBV7-2 to TRBJ1-4; D is unclear. CDR1 and CDR2 (germline): SGHTA, FQGNSA. With 3 bases removed from V and 3 bases from J, the gap between germline ends came to 5 bases. This CDR3 has 13 amino acids. The CDR3 DNA follows: TGTGCCAGCAGCTTTGGGGCTAATGAAAAACTGTTTTTT. Encoded protein: CASSFGANEKLFF.

This clonotype was seen repeatedly, ten times or more. This sequence joins TRBV7-8 and TRBJ1-1; D is unresolved. There are 13 residues in the CDR3. Germline V CDR1 and CDR2: SGHVS, FQNEAQ. Trimming took 10 bases from V and 1 from J, leaving 13 bases between them. This CDR3 reads CATLGLSNTEAFF. For the CDR3, the DNA is TGTGCCACCTTGGGCCTCTCGAACACTGAAGCTTTCTTT. The whole variable domain, filled in from reference TRBV7-8 and TRBJ1-1, reads GAGVSQSPRYKVAKRGQDVALRCDPISGHVSLFWYQQALGQGPEFLTYFQNEAQLDKSGLPSDRFFAERPEGSVSTLKIQRTQQEDSAVYLCATLGLSNTEAFFGQGTRLTVV.

This clonotype was counted between two and nine times. The gene calls are TRBV12-3 or TRBV12-4 and TRBJ1-5; D is unclear. The CDR3 has 19 amino acids. Trimming shortened V by 1 base and J by 2 bases, and 21 bases separated the two germline ends. As DNA, the CDR3 is TGTGCCAGCAGTTTAGAGCCAGGTACCTATTGGGCGGGCAATCAGCCCCAGCATTTT. Its protein is CASSLEPGTYWAGNQPQHF.

Concerning this clonotype itself: This could be a read error, since a much larger clone is one nucleotide away. The genes are TRBV12-3 or TRBV12-4 and TRBJ2-2; D is undetermined. V gave up 3 bases and J gave up 4 bases, with 12 bases separating them. The CDR3 is 15 amino acids. CDR3 sequence reads: CASSLVVRITGELFF. In nucleotides, the CDR3 is TGTGCCAGCAGTTTGGTCGTGAGAATCACCGGGGAGCTGTTTTTT.

This clonotype was observed at least ten times. This chain joins TRBV28 and TRBJ1-2; D possibly corresponds to TRBD1 (5 bases). CDR3 length equals 15 residues. Germline CDR1 reads MDHEN; CDR2 reads SYDVKM. Trimming left V 4 bases short and J 5 bases short, with 17 bases between. In DNA form, the CDR3 reads TGTGCCAGCAGTTCGATCGGGGCGAAAATTTATGGCTACACCTTC. It specifies CASSSIGAKIYGYTF.

The chain carries TRBV12-3 or TRBV12-4 and TRBJ1-1; D is ambiguous. This CDR3 comprises 12 residues. Trimming took 8 bases from V and 7 from J, leaving 14 bases between them. The CDR3 DNA sequence: TGTGCCAGCGAATACGGCGGAAATGAAGCTTTCTTT. This codes for CASEYGGNEAFF.

There are many counts of this clonotype. The V call is TRBV7-6, the J call TRBJ2-3; 8 bases match TRBD1. This CDR3 comprises 21 residues. The J segment lost 2 bases and the V segment lost 2 bases, leaving 21 bases of the junction unmatched. Germline-derived CDR1 and CDR2 are SGHVS and FNYEAQ. DNA of the CDR3: TGTGCCAGCAGCTTACGATCCCCCGGACAGGGCCAGTGGGACTTCACAGATACGCAGTATTTT. Translation: CASSLRSPGQGQWDFTDTQYF.

This clonotype was detected only a few times. The chain couples TRBV2 to TRBJ2-4; no reliable D call. Trimming stripped 6 bases from V and 7 bases from J, with 13 bases between. Per the germline V gene, CDR1 is SNHLY and CDR2 is FYNNEI. The CDR3 has 13 amino acids. CDR3 coding DNA: TGTGCCAGCAGGCCCCCTAGGTGGAACATTCAGTACTTC. Protein: CASRPPRWNIQYF.

The CDR3 reads CASSLELGRTQYF. The CDR3 coding sequence is TGTGCCAGCAGCTTAGAGTTGGGGAGAACCCAGTACTTC. V is TRBV7-2 and J is TRBJ2-5; D may be TRBD2 (5 bases). The germline CDR1 and CDR2 sequences are SGHTA and FQGNSA. V was shortened by 1 base and J by 8 bases, with 11 bases between the two germline ends. There are 13 residues in the CDR3.